This T cell receptor (beta chain) is drawn from a study of brain T cells in children with intractable seizures. Study-level results: Among the top 50 brain clones were public and private clonotypes.

As for this clone: Antigen: not known.

V lost 5 bases and J lost 0, with 10 bases in between. There are 14 residues in the CDR3. Germline loops: CDR1 MNHEY, CDR2 SVGAGI. The sequenced cases were selected for having the highest brain T cell transcript signatures. Sequenced by immunoSEQ multiplex PCR; TCRdb stores in-frame clones only, minus some. The table has around 10,000 clones, roughly three quarters seen once. The V and J genes are TRBV6-5 and TRBJ1-2; D remains ambiguous. The sequenced sample was resected brain tissue, obtained at surgery. This clonotype was obtained from a girl aged 2 to 10 with tuberous sclerosis and intractable seizures. The CDR3 DNA reads TGTGCCAGCAGTCGGGATTTCACTAACTATGGCTACACCTTC. It yields the protein CASSRDFTNYGYTF.